This T cell receptor beta chain came from a study of control samples from healthy donors and cancer patients. TCRdb's table, derived via immunoSEQ multiplex PCR, lists solely in-frame clones and lacks some. The sample carries around 100,000 clones, about 87% recorded once. V was clipped by 0 bases and J by 3 bases, with 9 bases between them. From germline, CDR1 is MNHEY and CDR2 SVGEGT. The CDR3 spans 15 residues. Sequencing was performed on blood. The chain links TRBV6-2 or TRBV6-3 to TRBJ1-5; D remains ambiguous. This receptor was identified in a woman in her 70s in good health. The CDR3 reads CASSYSRQPNQPQHF. DNA of the CDR3: TGTGCCAGCAGTTACTCAAGGCAGCCCAATCAGCCCCAGCATTTT.